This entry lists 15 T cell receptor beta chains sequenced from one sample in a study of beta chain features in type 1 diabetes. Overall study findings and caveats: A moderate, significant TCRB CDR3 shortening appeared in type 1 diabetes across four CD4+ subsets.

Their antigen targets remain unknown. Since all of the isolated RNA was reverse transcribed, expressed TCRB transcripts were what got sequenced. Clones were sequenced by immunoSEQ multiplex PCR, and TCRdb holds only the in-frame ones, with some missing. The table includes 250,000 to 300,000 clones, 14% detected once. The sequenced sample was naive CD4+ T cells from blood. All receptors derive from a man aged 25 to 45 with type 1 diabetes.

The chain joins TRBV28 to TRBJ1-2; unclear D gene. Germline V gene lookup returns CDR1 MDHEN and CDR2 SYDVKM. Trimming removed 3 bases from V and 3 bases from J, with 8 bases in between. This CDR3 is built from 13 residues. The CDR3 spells CASSFGRYYGYTF. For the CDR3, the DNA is TGTGCCAGCAGTTTTGGCAGGTACTATGGCTACACCTTC.

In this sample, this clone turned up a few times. The CDR3 nucleotides read TGTGCCAGCAGCTTTGGGTATACAGGGGGCTACCAGCCCCAGCATTTT. Protein sequence: CASSFGYTGGYQPQHF. The chain links TRBV5-6 to TRBJ1-5; 9 bases line up with TRBD1. V dropped 2 bases and J dropped 7; count of bases not matched to a gene: 10. The CDR3 loop spans 16 amino acids. Looked up from germline, CDR1 is SGHDT and CDR2 is YYEEEE.

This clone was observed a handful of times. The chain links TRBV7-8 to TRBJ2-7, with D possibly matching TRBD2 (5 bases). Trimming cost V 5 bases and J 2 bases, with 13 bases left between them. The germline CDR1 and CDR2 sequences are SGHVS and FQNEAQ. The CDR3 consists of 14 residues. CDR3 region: CASSSLADTYEQYF. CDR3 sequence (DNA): TGTGCCAGCAGCAGTCTAGCAGATACCTACGAGCAGTACTTC.

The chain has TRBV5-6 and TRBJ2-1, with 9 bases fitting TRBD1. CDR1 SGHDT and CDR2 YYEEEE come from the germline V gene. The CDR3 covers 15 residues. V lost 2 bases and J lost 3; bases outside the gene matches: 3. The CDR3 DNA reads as TGTGCCAGCAGCTTCTCGGGACAGGGCTACAATGAGCAGTTCTTC. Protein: CASSFSGQGYNEQFF.

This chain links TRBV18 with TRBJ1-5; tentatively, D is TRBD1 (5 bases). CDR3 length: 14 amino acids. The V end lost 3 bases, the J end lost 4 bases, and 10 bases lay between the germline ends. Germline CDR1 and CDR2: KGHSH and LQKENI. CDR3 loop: CASSPQRGNQPQHF. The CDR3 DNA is TGTGCCAGCTCACCTCAAAGGGGAAATCAGCCCCAGCATTTT. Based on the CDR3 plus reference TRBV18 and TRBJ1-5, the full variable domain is NAGVMQNPRHLVRRRGQEARLRCSPMKGHSHVYWYRQLPEEGLKFMVYLQKENIIDESGMPKERFSAEFPKEGPSILRIQQVVRGDSAAYFCASSPQRGNQPQHFGDGTRLSIL.

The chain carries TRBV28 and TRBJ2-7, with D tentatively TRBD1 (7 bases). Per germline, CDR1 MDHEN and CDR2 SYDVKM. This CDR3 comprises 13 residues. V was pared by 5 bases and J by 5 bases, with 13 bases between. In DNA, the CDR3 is TGTGCCAGCAGTACTACAGGGGAGGACGAGCAGTACTTC. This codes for CASSTTGEDEQYF. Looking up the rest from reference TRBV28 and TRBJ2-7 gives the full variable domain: DVKVTQSSRYLVKRTGEKVFLECVQDMDHENMFWYRQDPGLGLRLIYFSYDVKMKEKGDIPEGYSVSREKKERFSLILESASTNQTSMYLCASSTTGEDEQYFGPGTRLTVT.

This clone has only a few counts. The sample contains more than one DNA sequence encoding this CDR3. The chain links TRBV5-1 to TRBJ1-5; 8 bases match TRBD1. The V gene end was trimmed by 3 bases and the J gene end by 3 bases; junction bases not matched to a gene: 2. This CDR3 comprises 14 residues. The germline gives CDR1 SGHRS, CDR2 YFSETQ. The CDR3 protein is CASSWTGLNQPQHF. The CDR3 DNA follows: TGCGCCAGCAGCTGGACAGGGCTCAATCAGCCCCAGCATTTT. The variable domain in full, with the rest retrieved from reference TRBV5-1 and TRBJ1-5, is KAGVTQTPRYLIKTRGQQVTLSCSPISGHRSVSWYQQTPGQGLQFLFEYFSETQRNKGNFPGRFSGRQFSNSRSEMNVSTLELGDSALYLCASSWTGLNQPQHFGDGTRLSIL.

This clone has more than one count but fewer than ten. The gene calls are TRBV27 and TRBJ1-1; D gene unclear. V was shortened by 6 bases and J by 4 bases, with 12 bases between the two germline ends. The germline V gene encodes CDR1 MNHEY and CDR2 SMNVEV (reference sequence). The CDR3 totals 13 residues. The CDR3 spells CASSYRGSTEAFF. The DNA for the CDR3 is TGTGCCAGCAGCTATAGAGGGTCCACTGAAGCTTTCTTT.

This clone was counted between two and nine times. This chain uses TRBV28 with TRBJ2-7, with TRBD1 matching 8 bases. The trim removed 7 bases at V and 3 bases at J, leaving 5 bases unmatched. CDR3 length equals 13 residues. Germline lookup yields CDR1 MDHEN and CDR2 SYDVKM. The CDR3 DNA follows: TGTGCCAGCACCGTCGACAGGGGCTACGAGCAGTACTTC. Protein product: CASTVDRGYEQYF.

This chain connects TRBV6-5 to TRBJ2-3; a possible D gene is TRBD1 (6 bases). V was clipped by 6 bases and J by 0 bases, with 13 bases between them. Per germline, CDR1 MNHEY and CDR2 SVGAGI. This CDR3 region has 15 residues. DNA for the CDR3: TGTGCCAGCAGCAGAGGACAGCCCAGCACAGATACGCAGTATTTT. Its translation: CASSRGQPSTDTQYF.

Here the CDR3 reads CASRAAGAKFF. The CDR3 DNA follows: TGTGCCAGCAGGGCGGCGGGGGCGAAGTTCTTC. J is TRBJ2-1 and V is TRBV2; maybe TRBD2 (7 bases). The V end was cut by 6 bases, the J end by 14 bases, with 14 bases between. The V gene's germline CDR1 is SNHLY and CDR2 FYNNEI. The CDR3 has 11 residues. The complete variable domain, with remaining parts taken from reference TRBV2 and TRBJ2-1, reads EPEVTQTPSHQVTQMGQEVILRCVPISNHLYFYWYRQILGQKVEFLVSFYNNEISEKSEIFDDQFSVERPDGSNFTLKIRSTKLEDSAMYFCASRAAGAKFFGPGTRLTVL.

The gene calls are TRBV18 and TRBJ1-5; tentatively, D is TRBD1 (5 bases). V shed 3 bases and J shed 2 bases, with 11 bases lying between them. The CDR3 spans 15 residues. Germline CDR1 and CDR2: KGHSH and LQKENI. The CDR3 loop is CASSPGGGGNQPQHF. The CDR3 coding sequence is TGTGCCAGCTCACCGGGGGGAGGGGGCAATCAGCCCCAGCATTTT.

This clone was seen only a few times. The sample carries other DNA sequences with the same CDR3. CDR3 sequence: CASSLGLYNEQFF. CDR3 DNA: TGTGCCAGCAGCTTAGGGCTGTACAATGAGCAGTTCTTC. This rearrangement joins TRBV7-6 to TRBJ2-1; D ambiguous. The V and J ends lost 1 base and 4 bases respectively, with 5 bases between them. The V gene's germline CDR1 is SGHVS and CDR2 FNYEAQ. CDR3 size: 13 residues.

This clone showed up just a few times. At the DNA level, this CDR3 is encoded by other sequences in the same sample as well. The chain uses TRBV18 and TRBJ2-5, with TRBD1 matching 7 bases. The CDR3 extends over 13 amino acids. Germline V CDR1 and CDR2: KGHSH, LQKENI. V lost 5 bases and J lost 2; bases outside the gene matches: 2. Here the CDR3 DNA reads TGTGCCAGCTCAAGGGACAGTCAAGAGACCCAGTACTTC. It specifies CASSRDSQETQYF. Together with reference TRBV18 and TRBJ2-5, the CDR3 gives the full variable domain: NAGVMQNPRHLVRRRGQEARLRCSPMKGHSHVYWYRQLPEEGLKFMVYLQKENIIDESGMPKERFSAEFPKEGPSILRIQQVVRGDSAAYFCASSRDSQETQYFGPGTRLLVL.

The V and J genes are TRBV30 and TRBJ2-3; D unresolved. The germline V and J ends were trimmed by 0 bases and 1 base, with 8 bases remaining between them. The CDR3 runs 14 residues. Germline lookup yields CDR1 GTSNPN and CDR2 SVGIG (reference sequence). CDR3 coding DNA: TGTGCCTGGAGTGTGGGCTCCGGCACAGATACGCAGTATTTT. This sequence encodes CAWSVGSGTDTQYF.